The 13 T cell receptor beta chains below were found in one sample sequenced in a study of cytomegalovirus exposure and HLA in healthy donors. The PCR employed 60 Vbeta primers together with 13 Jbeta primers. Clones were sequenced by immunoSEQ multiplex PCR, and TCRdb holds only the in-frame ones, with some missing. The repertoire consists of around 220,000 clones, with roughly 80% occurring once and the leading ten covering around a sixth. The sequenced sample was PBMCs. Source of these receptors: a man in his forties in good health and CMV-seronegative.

In DNA form, the CDR3 reads TGTGCCAGCAGTGGGACATCCGGGTCGGGCACCGGGGAGCTGTTTTTT. Residues: CASSGTSGSGTGELFF. This chain links TRBV6-1 with TRBJ2-2; possible D gene TRBD1, 5 bases. The CDR3 consists of 16 residues. Trimming left V 4 bases short and J 4 bases short, with 16 bases between. Germline CDR1 MNHNS, CDR2 SASEGT.

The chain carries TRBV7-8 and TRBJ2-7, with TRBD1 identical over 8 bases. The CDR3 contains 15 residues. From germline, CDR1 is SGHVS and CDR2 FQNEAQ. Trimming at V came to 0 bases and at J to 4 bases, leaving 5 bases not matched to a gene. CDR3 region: CASSLAGQGAYEQYF. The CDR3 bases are TGTGCCAGCAGCTTAGCGGGGCAGGGGGCATACGAGCAGTACTTC.

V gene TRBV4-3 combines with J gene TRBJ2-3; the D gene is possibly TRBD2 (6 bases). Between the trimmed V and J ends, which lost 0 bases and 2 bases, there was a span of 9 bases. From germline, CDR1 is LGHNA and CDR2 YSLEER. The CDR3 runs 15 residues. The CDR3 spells CASSQDRTNTDTQYF. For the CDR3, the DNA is TGCGCCAGCAGCCAAGACCGGACTAACACAGATACGCAGTATTTT.

The CDR3 DNA is TGTGCCAGCAGCACAACGACCCATGCGGCGATCGCCTACGAGCAGTACTTC. Its translation is CASSTTTHAAIAYEQYF. The V call is TRBV7-8, the J call TRBJ2-7; D unclear. V was shortened by 5 bases and J by 2 bases, with 22 bases between the two germline ends. Germline CDR1 SGHVS, CDR2 FQNEAQ. This CDR3 has 17 amino acids.

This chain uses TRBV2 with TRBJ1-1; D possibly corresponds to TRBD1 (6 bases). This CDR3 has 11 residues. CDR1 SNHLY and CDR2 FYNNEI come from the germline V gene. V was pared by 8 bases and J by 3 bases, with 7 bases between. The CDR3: CASRQDTEAFF. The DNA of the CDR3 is TGTGCCAGCCGACAGGACACTGAAGCTTTCTTT.

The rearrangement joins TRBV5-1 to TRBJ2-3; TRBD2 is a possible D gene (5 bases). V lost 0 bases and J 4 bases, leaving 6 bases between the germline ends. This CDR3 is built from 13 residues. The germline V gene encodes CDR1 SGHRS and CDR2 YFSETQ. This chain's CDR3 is CASSLADSDTQYF. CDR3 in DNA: TGCGCCAGCAGCTTGGCGGACTCAGATACGCAGTATTTT.

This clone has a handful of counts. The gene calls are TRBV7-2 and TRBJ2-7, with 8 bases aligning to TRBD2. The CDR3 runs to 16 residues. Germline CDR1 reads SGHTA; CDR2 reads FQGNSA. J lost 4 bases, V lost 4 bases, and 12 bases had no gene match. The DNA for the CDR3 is TGTGCCAGCAGCTCCCCCCGGGGGGGGGCCCGATACGAGCAGTACTTC. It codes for CASSSPRGGARYEQYF.

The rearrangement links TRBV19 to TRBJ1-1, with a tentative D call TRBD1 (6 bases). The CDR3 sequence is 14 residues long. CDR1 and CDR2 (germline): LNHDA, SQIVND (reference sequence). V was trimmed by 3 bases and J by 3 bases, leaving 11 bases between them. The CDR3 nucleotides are TGTGCCAGTAGTATCTGGGGGCGTCACACTGAAGCTTTCTTT. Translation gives CASSIWGRHTEAFF.

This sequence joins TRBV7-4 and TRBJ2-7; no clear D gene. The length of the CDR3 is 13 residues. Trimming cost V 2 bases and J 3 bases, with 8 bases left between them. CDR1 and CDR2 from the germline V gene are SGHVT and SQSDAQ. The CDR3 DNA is TGTGCCAGCAGCTTAAACGCGATCTACGAGCAGTACTTC. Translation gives CASSLNAIYEQYF.

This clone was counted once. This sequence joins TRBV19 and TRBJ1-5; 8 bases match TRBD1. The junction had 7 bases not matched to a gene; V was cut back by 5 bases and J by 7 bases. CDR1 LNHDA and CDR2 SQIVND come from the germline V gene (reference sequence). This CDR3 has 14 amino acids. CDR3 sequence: CASSFDRGGQPQHF. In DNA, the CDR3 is TGTGCCAGTAGTTTCGACAGGGGCGGGCAGCCCCAGCATTTT.

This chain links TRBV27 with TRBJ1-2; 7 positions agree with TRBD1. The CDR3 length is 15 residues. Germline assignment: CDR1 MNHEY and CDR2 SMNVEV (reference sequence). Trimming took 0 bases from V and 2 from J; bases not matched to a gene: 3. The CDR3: CASSLSSTGNYGYTF. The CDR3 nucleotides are TGTGCCAGCAGTTTATCGTCGACAGGGAACTATGGCTACACCTTC.

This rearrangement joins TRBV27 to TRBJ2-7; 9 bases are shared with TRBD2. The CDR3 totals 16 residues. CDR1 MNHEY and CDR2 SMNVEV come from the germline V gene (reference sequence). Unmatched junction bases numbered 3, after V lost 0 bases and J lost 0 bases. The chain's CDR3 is CASSLSASGVSYEQYF. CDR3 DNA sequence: TGTGCCAGCAGTTTATCTGCTAGCGGGGTCTCCTACGAGCAGTACTTC.

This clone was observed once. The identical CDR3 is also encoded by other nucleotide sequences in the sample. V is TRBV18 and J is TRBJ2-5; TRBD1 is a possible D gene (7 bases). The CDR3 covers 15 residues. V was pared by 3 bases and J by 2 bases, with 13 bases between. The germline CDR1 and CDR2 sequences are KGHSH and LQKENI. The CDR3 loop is CASSPPAGQQETQYF. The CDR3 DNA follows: TGTGCCAGCTCACCGCCGGCGGGACAGCAAGAGACCCAGTACTTC.